The sequence of this TCR beta chain was determined in a study of shared clonotypes between healthy human individuals. Regarding this clone: The antigen is unknown.

After removal of 6 bases from V and 0 bases from J, the junction contained 8 bases not matched to a gene. The germline gives CDR1 MDHEN, CDR2 SYDVKM. The CDR3 covers 16 residues. Points from the study as a whole: Generally, estimated richness proved larger in naive subsets than it did in memory subsets. Depth of sequencing was expected to influence donor clonotype sharing.

The assay was immunoSEQ multiplex PCR, and TCRdb's table has in-frame clones only and misses some. Among under 2,000,000 clones listed, about 94% were seen once. Naive CD8 cells comprised CD45RO-negative, CCR7-positively selected cells, excluding terminally differentiated effector memory CD45RA+ cells. The genes are TRBV28 and TRBJ2-1; 7 bases agree with TRBD1. The sample taken for sequencing was naive CD8+ T cells sorted from blood. This sequence originates from a man aged 18 to 29 in good health. DNA for the CDR3: TGTGCCAGCAGGGATAAACAGGGGAGCTCCTACAATGAGCAGTTCTTC. It yields the protein CASRDKQGSSYNEQFF.